The 3 T cell receptor beta chains reported below all come from one sample, sequenced in a study of blood T cell repertoires in COVID-19. Sequencing used immunoSEQ multiplex PCR; TCRdb keeps in-frame clones, though not all of them. The data show about 180,000 clones, roughly 82% seen once. Material for sequencing was PBMCs or T cells enriched from blood (not recorded which). The receptors here all came from a woman in her twenties or thirties who had recovered from COVID-19.

The chain couples TRBV7-9 to TRBJ1-1; possibly TRBD1 for D (6 bases). The CDR3 is 17 residues long. Germline CDR1 reads SEHNR; CDR2 reads FQNEAQ (reference sequence). V lost 4 bases, J lost 0 bases, and 18 bases lay in between. The CDR3 nucleotides are TGTGCCAGCAGCTCGAGGGGGTTGGCCCAGGTGAACACTGAAGCTTTCTTT. Translating gives CASSSRGLAQVNTEAFF.

The chain recombines TRBV7-2 with TRBJ1-2, with a possible D match to TRBD1 (6 bases). The CDR3 totals 15 residues. Germline V gene lookup returns CDR1 SGHTA and CDR2 FQGNSA. Trimming shortened V by 1 base and J by 6 bases, and 15 bases separated the two germline ends. CDR3 in amino acids: CASSLVMRDTNGYTF. DNA of the CDR3: TGTGCCAGCAGCTTAGTGATGAGGGACACAAATGGCTACACCTTC.

This clone was found once. This chain uses TRBV4-1 with TRBJ2-3; tentatively, D is TRBD1 (6 bases). CDR1 and CDR2 from the germline V gene are MGHRA and YSYEKL. CDR3 length: 15 residues. V lost 4 bases to trimming and J lost 6 bases, with 17 bases between them. The CDR3 nucleotides read TGCGCCAGCAGCCCGGTAGGGGGTCAAGGGGATACGCAGTATTTT. This encodes CASSPVGGQGDTQYF.